This TCR beta chain emerged from a study of blood T cell repertoires in COVID-19. Study-wide context: Acute-phase and convalescent COVID-19 samples originated in the United States, Italy and Spain. PBMCs, B-cell-depleted T cells, or T cells were the source of the cDNA or gDNA that made up the material.

Germline CDR1 and CDR2: SGHNT and YYREEE (reference sequence). V was shortened by 3 bases and J by 1 base, with 17 bases between the two germline ends. The CDR3 runs 16 residues. How the authors handled the data: Estimated nucleated cell counts came from reference gene primer amplification. Profiled with immunoSEQ multiplex PCR; TCRdb holds only in-frame clones, not every one. The V and J calls and clone size were taken over from that table, and D and trimming were inferred from the DNA. The sample shows 89,000 or so clones, less than 85% of them seen only once. The V gene is TRBV5-4, the J gene TRBJ2-7; a possible D gene is TRBD2 (6 bases). Sequencing was performed on peripheral blood. This clonotype was sampled from a man aged 80 or over with acute or convalescent COVID-19. This CDR3 reads CASSSPRAGISYEQYF. The CDR3 DNA reads as TGTGCCAGCAGCTCCCCGAGGGCGGGAATTTCCTACGAGCAGTACTTC.